The 19 T cell receptor beta chains below come from one sample, sequenced in a study of breast tumors, draining lymph nodes, adjacent tissues. TCRdb re-called the multiplex PCR reads with MiXCR, one entry per CDR3 protein. The sample records about 230,000 distinct CDR3 sequences, approximately 30% being singletons. Samples came from axillary lymph nodes draining the breast cancer. Material for sequencing was axillary lymph node tissue. Every receptor here comes from a female donor with breast cancer. Some clones in this sample may be carry-over from other donors' samples.

This clonotype was recorded at least ten times. The genes are TRBV6-2 or TRBV6-3 and TRBJ2-1; 8 positions agree with TRBD2. Germline CDR1 reads MNHEY; CDR2 reads SVGEGT. This CDR3 contains 14 residues. Unmatched junction bases numbered 7, after V lost 2 bases and J lost 10 bases. CDR3 DNA sequence: TGTGCCAGCAGTTACGGCGGGGGGTTAGGCGAGCAGTTCTTC. Translated, it gives CASSYGGGLGEQFF.

In regard to this clonotype: This may be a read error: a much more frequent sequence differs by one nucleotide. The gene calls are TRBV6-1 and TRBJ2-1; the D is unclear. V lost 2 bases to trimming and J lost 12 bases, with 14 bases between them. CDR1 and CDR2 from the germline V gene are MNHNS and SASEGT. The CDR3 length is 13 residues. CDR3 sequence reads: CASSETSPGRQFF. The CDR3 region has the DNA TGTGCCAGCAGTGAAACCTCACCCGGGCGGCAGTTCTTC.

This sequence joins TRBV18 and TRBJ2-7; D might be TRBD2 (6 bases). Germline V gene data show CDR1 as KGHSH and CDR2 as LQKENI. The V end lost 3 bases, the J end lost 7 bases, and 22 bases lay between the germline ends. This CDR3 has 16 amino acids. CDR3 coding DNA: TGTGCCAGCTCACCCTTATCGCGCGGGGTGGGTCGGGAGCAGTACTTC. Amino acid sequence: CASSPLSRGVGREQYF.

At least ten counts were recorded for this clonotype. This may be a read error: a much more frequent sequence differs by one nucleotide. The rearrangement joins TRBV6-4 to TRBJ1-6; the D gene is possibly TRBD1 (6 bases). This CDR3 comprises 15 residues. Germline V lookup: CDR1 MRHNA, CDR2 SNTAGT. V lost 5 bases, J lost 8 bases, and 16 bases lay in between. The CDR3 protein is CASSQFPGEDSPLHF. The CDR3 DNA reads TGTGCCAGCAGTCAATTTCCAGGGGAAGATTCACCCCTCCACTTT.

V usage is TRBV29-1 and J usage is TRBJ2-5; 9 nucleotides match TRBD2. The CDR3 is 12 amino acids. Losses at the gene ends were 7 bases for V and 4 bases for J; bases not matched to a gene: 4. Germline CDR1 SQVTM, CDR2 ANQGSEA. CDR3: CSGQAGGETQYF. CDR3 DNA sequence: TGCAGCGGCCAAGCGGGAGGAGAGACCCAGTACTTC.

CDR3 amino acids: CASSPSQNTGELFF. The CDR3 DNA reads TGTGCCAGCTCACCATCGCAGAACACCGGGGAGCTGTTTTTT. The gene calls are TRBV18 and TRBJ2-2; D gene ambiguous. The CDR3 is made up of 14 amino acids. Per the germline V gene, CDR1 is KGHSH and CDR2 is LQKENI. With 2 bases removed from V and 1 base from J, the gap between germline ends came to 5 bases.

V gene TRBV24-1 combines with J gene TRBJ1-4; 8 positions match TRBD1. The junction had 12 bases not matched to a gene; V was cut back by 3 bases and J by 1 base. Germline CDR1 is KGHDR and CDR2 is SFDVKD. The length of the CDR3 is 19 residues. CDR3 protein: CATSDRRQGRLVTNEKLFF. The CDR3 nucleotides read TGTGCCACCAGTGATCGTCGACAGGGGAGGTTGGTAACTAATGAAAAACTGTTTTTT.

This chain joins TRBV30 and TRBJ1-1, with D hard to call. Germline CDR1 GTSNPN, CDR2 SVGIG (reference sequence). The V and J ends lost 1 base and 0 bases respectively, with 9 bases between them. CDR3 length: 14 residues. CDR3 in DNA: TGTGCCTGGAGTGGAGGGCAGCTGAACACTGAAGCTTTCTTT. Its protein is CAWSGGQLNTEAFF.

The V and J genes are TRBV20-1 and TRBJ2-4, with D uncertain. The CDR3 is 14 residues long. Trimming shortened V by 6 bases and J by 3 bases, and 15 bases separated the two germline ends. Germline CDR1 is DFQATT and CDR2 is SNEGSKA (reference sequence). For the CDR3, the DNA is TGCAGTGCCCCTTCGGCACGGCTCAAAAACATTCAGTACTTC. Its translation is CSAPSARLKNIQYF.

Turning to this clonotype: Lacking the conserved final phenylalanine or tryptophan, this CDR3 likely reflects a read error. The rearrangement uses TRBV24-1 and TRBJ2-2; D possibly matches TRBD1 or TRBD2 (5 bases each). The CDR3 is 17 residues long. Germline lookup yields CDR1 KGHDR and CDR2 SFDVKD. The CDR3 sequence is CATSDPWGPTNIGELFS. The CDR3 coding sequence is TGTGCCACCAGTGACCCTTGGGGACCGACAAACATCGGGGAGCTGTTTTCT.

In this sample, this clonotype turned up a few times. This may be a read error: a much more frequent sequence differs by one nucleotide. The gene calls are TRBV25-1 and TRBJ2-7; 8 nucleotides line up with TRBD2. The CDR3 contains 14 residues. Unmatched junction bases numbered 5, after V lost 3 bases and J lost 4 bases. CDR1 and CDR2 (germline): MGHDK, SYGVNS. The CDR3 is CASSESGGDYEQYF. CDR3 bases: TGTGCCAGCAGTGAGTCGGGGGGGGATTACGAGCAGTACTTC.

This clonotype was detected a few times. CDR3 nucleotide sequence: TGTGCCAGCAGCCGCGACAGGGTCCGGACTAGCGGGGCCTACAATGAGCAGTTCTTC. Its protein is CASSRDRVRTSGAYNEQFF. This chain uses TRBV6-2 or TRBV6-3 with TRBJ2-1; 12 bases map to TRBD2. This CDR3 has 19 residues. CDR1 is MNHEY, CDR2 SVGEGT, per germline. J lost 2 bases, V lost 6 bases, and 14 bases had no gene match.

This clonotype was seen ten or more times. The chain couples TRBV18 to TRBJ2-5; maybe TRBD2 (6 bases). This CDR3 has 13 residues. Trimming removed 4 bases at V and 5 bases at J, with 11 bases between. CDR1 and CDR2 from the germline V gene are KGHSH and LQKENI. The CDR3 nucleotides read TGTGCCAGCTCACAGGGACTTAGCGAGACCCAGTACTTC. This gives the protein CASSQGLSETQYF.

The genes are TRBV27 and TRBJ2-1, with TRBD2 identical over 9 bases. Germline V gene lookup returns CDR1 MNHEY and CDR2 SMNVEV (reference sequence). V lost 2 bases and J lost 5; bases outside the gene matches: 4. CDR3 length: 15 amino acids. CDR3 sequence (DNA): TGTGCCAGCAGTTTAGGGAGCGGGAGGAACAATGAGCAGTTCTTC. It codes for CASSLGSGRNNEQFF.

This clonotype was seen many times. The J gene is TRBJ2-7, the V gene TRBV5-1; 12 bases line up with TRBD2. The CDR3 consists of 15 residues. J lost 3 bases, V lost 3 bases, and 4 bases had no gene match. The germline gives CDR1 SGHRS, CDR2 YFSETQ. CDR3: CASSWSTSGGYEQYF. DNA of the CDR3: TGCGCCAGCAGCTGGTCGACTAGCGGGGGCTACGAGCAGTACTTC.

This clonotype came up many times. This chain connects TRBV5-1 to TRBJ1-5; 7 nucleotides line up with TRBD1. Looked up from germline, CDR1 is SGHRS and CDR2 is YFSETQ. The J segment lost 4 bases and the V segment lost 4 bases, leaving 5 bases of the junction unmatched. CDR3 length: 14 residues. The CDR3 coding sequence is TGCGCCAGCAGCGCCGGGACAGTTAATCAGCCCCAGCATTTT. Its protein is CASSAGTVNQPQHF.

This clonotype turned up a few times. The chain recombines TRBV6-5 with TRBJ2-7, with 9 bases identical to TRBD1. The CDR3 totals 15 residues. The V and J ends lost 5 bases and 3 bases, in that order; junction bases with no gene match: 8. The germline gives CDR1 MNHEY, CDR2 SVGAGI. CDR3 protein: CASSHVGTGNYEQYF. The DNA of the CDR3 is TGTGCCAGCAGTCACGTCGGGACAGGGAACTACGAGCAGTACTTC.

Many counts were recorded for this clonotype. The CDR3 is CASSVAWNANSPLHF. In DNA form, the CDR3 reads TGTGCCAGCAGCGTTGCGTGGAACGCGAATTCACCCCTCCACTTT. This rearrangement joins TRBV9 to TRBJ1-6, with D unresolved. The CDR3 contains 15 residues. V shed 2 bases and J shed 7 bases, with 13 bases lying between them. The V gene's germline CDR1 is SGDLS and CDR2 YYNGEE. Full variable domain (remainder filled in from reference TRBV9 and TRBJ1-6): DSGVTQTPKHLITATGQRVTLRCSPRSGDLSVYWYQQSLDQGLQFLIQYYNGEERAKGNILERFSAQQFPDLHSELNLSSLELGDSALYFCASSVAWNANSPLHFGNGTRLTVT.

This clonotype was counted many times. The V gene is TRBV2, the J gene TRBJ2-1; 9 positions match TRBD2. Per germline, CDR1 SNHLY and CDR2 FYNNEI. The ends lost 9 bases at V and 7 bases at J; junction bases unmatched: 13. The CDR3 spans 15 residues. The CDR3 protein is CASGGSGRYGNEQFF. CDR3 DNA sequence: TGTGCCAGTGGGGGAAGCGGGAGGTATGGAAATGAGCAGTTCTTC.